The clone carrying this T cell receptor (beta chain) is termed medium-sized (0.01 to 0.1%). TRB rearrangements spanning V, D and J were amplified using mixed TRB-A/B primers. TCRdb passed the multiplex PCR reads through MiXCR, listing each CDR3 protein once. The sample shows about 6,000 distinct CDR3 sequences, roughly a quarter of them seen only once. This entry comes from a study of T cell repertoires in aging, cancer and after chemotherapy. Peripheral blood genomic DNA, not sorted cells or RNA, was the template. This CDR3 region has 15 residues. The ends were cut back, 3 bases at V and 8 bases at J, with 19 bases in the middle. Germline CDR1 MNHEY, CDR2 SMNVEV (reference sequence).

This clonotype was sampled from a human donor in good health. The sequenced sample was blood. This chain uses TRBV27 with TRBJ1-2; D remains ambiguous. The CDR3 coding sequence is TGTGCCAGCAGTTTTTCCGAGCCCCGCAGAGGGGGCTACACCTTC. Residues: CASSFSEPRRGGYTF.